A selection of T cell receptor beta chains follows, all from one sample in a study of beta chain features in type 1 diabetes. Sequencing used immunoSEQ multiplex PCR; TCRdb keeps in-frame clones, though not all of them. This table has about 290,000 clones, 7% to 9% appearing once. The sequenced sample was central memory CD4+ T cells from blood. Every receptor here comes from a woman under 30 in good health. CDR3s include the opening cysteine and the closing phenylalanine or tryptophan. A D gene is named only where the DNA matches it firmly. For some rows the clone size is stated as once, few or many, or as a class when expanded; others skip it.

v_gene	j_gene	d_gene	abundance	CDR3aa	CDR3nt
TRBV28	TRBJ2-2	.	.	CASSLLENTGELFF	TGTGCCAGCAGTTTATTAGAAAACACCGGGGAGCTGTTTTTT
TRBV7-8	TRBJ1-2	TRBD1	few	CASSLQGYGYTF	TGTGCCAGCAGTCTACAGGGGTACGGCTACACCTTC
TRBV14	TRBJ2-5	.	many	CASSQLQLRGVKTQYF	TGTGCCAGCAGCCAACTACAGCTCCGGGGTGTGAAGACCCAGTACTTC
TRBV7-2	TRBJ2-5	TRBD2	.	CASSFNSGGWETQYF	TGTGCCAGCAGTTTCAATAGCGGGGGGTGGGAGACCCAGTACTTC
TRBV7-9	TRBJ2-3	.	.	CASRSRVVDTQYF	TGTGCCAGCAGATCCAGGGTCGTAGATACGCAGTATTTT
TRBV30	TRBJ2-7	.	.	CACRDRAAYEQYF	TGTGCCTGTAGGGACCGAGCGGCCTACGAGCAGTACTTC
TRBV6-5	TRBJ2-5	.	.	CASKYREETQYF	TGTGCCAGCAAATACAGGGAAGAGACCCAGTACTTC
TRBV7-2	TRBJ1-1	.	.	CASSSQSAHTEAFF	TGTGCCAGCAGCTCCCAGTCTGCACACACTGAAGCTTTCTTT
TRBV14	TRBJ1-2	.	.	CASSQNRAYYGYTF	TGTGCCAGCAGCCAGAACAGAGCCTACTATGGCTACACCTTC
TRBV21-1	TRBJ1-2	.	.	CASSPKGKTGYGYTF	TGTGCCAGCAGCCCGAAAGGAAAGACGGGCTATGGCTACACCTTC
TRBV15	TRBJ2-7	TRBD2	few	CATSRAGTSGYEQYF	TGTGCCACCAGCAGAGCCGGGACTAGCGGATACGAGCAGTACTTC
TRBV27	TRBJ2-1	.	.	CASAYSYNEQFF	TGTGCCAGCGCATACTCCTACAATGAGCAGTTCTTC
TRBV5-1	TRBJ2-5	.	.	CASSLGREYQETQYF	TGCGCCAGCAGCTTGGGAAGGGAGTACCAAGAGACCCAGTACTTC
TRBV7-8	TRBJ2-1	TRBD2	few	CASSLGLADNNEQFF	TGTGCCAGCAGCTTAGGGCTAGCGGATAACAATGAGCAGTTCTTC
TRBV14	TRBJ2-1	.	many	CASSKLSGTYNEQFF	TGTGCCAGCAGCAAGCTCTCCGGGACCTACAATGAGCAGTTCTTC
TRBV19	TRBJ2-5	TRBD2	few	CASTRTWTSGMEETQYF	TGTGCCAGTACTCGTACTTGGACTAGCGGGATGGAGGAGACCCAGTACTTC
TRBV19	TRBJ2-2	.	.	CASSSAGNTGELFF	TGTGCCAGTAGCTCCGCGGGGAACACCGGGGAGCTGTTTTTT
TRBV4-2	TRBJ2-4	TRBD2	.	CASSQDPSGSMSKNIQYF	TGTGCCAGCAGCCAAGATCCTAGCGGGAGCATGTCCAAAAACATTCAGTACTTC
TRBV7-2	TRBJ2-5	.	.	CASSLKEETQYF	TGTGCCAGCAGCTTAAAGGAAGAGACCCAGTACTTC
TRBV6-5	TRBJ1-6	.	.	CASSPMVADSPLHF	TGTGCCAGCAGTCCAATGGTTGCCGATTCACCCCTCCACTTT
TRBV6-1	TRBJ2-5	TRBD1	few	CASSISTGAQETQYF	TGTGCCAGCAGCATAAGCACAGGGGCGCAAGAGACCCAGTACTTC
TRBV13	TRBJ2-3	.	few	CASSPLGGSTDTQYF	TGTGCCAGCAGCCCATTGGGGGGTAGCACAGATACGCAGTATTTT
TRBV25-1	TRBJ2-7	TRBD2	few	CASRTSGSYEQYF	TGTGCCAGCAGGACTAGCGGCTCCTACGAGCAGTACTTC
TRBV29-1	TRBJ2-1	.	.	CSGGMQGWGEQFF	TGCAGCGGGGGTATGCAGGGTTGGGGTGAGCAGTTCTTC
TRBV5-4	TRBJ2-1	TRBD1	.	CASSYGDRDDNEQFF	TGTGCCAGCAGCTATGGGGACAGGGACGACAATGAGCAGTTCTTC
TRBV4-3	TRBJ2-7	TRBD2	.	CASSQDLADRWREGRYEQYF	TGCGCCAGCAGCCAAGATTTGGCAGATCGTTGGCGGGAGGGCCGATACGAGCAGTACTTC
TRBV25-1	TRBJ1-4	TRBD1	.	CASSDLGRGPEKLFF	TGTGCCAGCAGTGATTTGGGCAGGGGGCCGGAAAAACTGTTTTTT
TRBV28	TRBJ1-5	TRBD1	few	CASSGTGRLQPQHF	TGTGCCAGCTCCGGGACAGGAAGGCTTCAGCCCCAGCATTTT
TRBV5-1	TRBJ2-1	.	.	CASSFSPDNEQFF	TGCGCCAGCAGCTTTTCCCCTGACAATGAGCAGTTCTTC
TRBV7-9	TRBJ2-1	.	.	CASSFTGGPEQFF	TGTGCCAGCAGCTTCACCGGGGGCCCTGAGCAGTTCTTC
TRBV25-1	TRBJ2-7	.	few	CASSSAGLNEQYF	TGTGCCAGCAGTTCGGCAGGGCTAAACGAGCAGTACTTC
TRBV7-2	TRBJ2-7	TRBD2	few	CASSPGTTHYEQYF	TGTGCCAGCAGCCCCGGGACTACCCATTACGAGCAGTACTTC
TRBV11-3	TRBJ1-1	.	.	CASSPGGANTEAFF	TGTGCCAGCAGCCCTGGGGGGGCGAACACTGAAGCTTTCTTT
TRBV5-1	TRBJ2-1	.	few	CASSLTGTSNNEQFF	TGCGCCAGCAGCTTAACCGGGACAAGCAACAATGAGCAGTTCTTC
TRBV29-1	TRBJ2-1	TRBD2	.	CSVSGTSGNLIYEQFF	TGCAGCGTCTCCGGGACTAGCGGGAATCTCATCTATGAGCAGTTCTTC
TRBV18	TRBJ2-5	.	.	CASSHPQETQYF	TGTGCCAGCTCACACCCCCAAGAGACCCAGTACTTC
TRBV5-8	TRBJ2-5	TRBD1	.	CASSFQGARETQYF	TGTGCCAGCAGCTTTCAGGGGGCTAGGGAGACCCAGTACTTC
TRBV11-2	TRBJ2-5	.	few	CASSPSGRRETQYF	TGTGCCAGCAGCCCCTCCGGCAGGCGGGAGACCCAGTACTTC
TRBV6-4	TRBJ2-1	.	.	CASSVRFNGDEQFF	TGTGCCAGCAGTGTCCGCTTCAATGGCGATGAGCAGTTCTTC
TRBV27	TRBJ2-1	.	.	CASSRPSYNEQFF	TGTGCCAGCAGTCGACCATCCTACAATGAGCAGTTCTTC
TRBV11-2	TRBJ2-1	.	.	CASSLGASYNEQFF	TGTGCCAGCAGCTTAGGGGCATCCTACAATGAGCAGTTCTTC
TRBV7-2	TRBJ2-2	.	few	CASSLMGQANTGELFF	TGTGCCAGCAGCTTAATGGGACAAGCGAACACCGGGGAGCTGTTTTTT
TRBV15	TRBJ1-2	TRBD1	few	CATSQPGTAYGYTF	TGTGCCACCAGTCAACCCGGGACAGCTTATGGCTACACCTTC
TRBV4-1	TRBJ1-2	.	few	CASSPPSGGAGYGYTF	TGCGCCAGCAGCCCTCCCAGCGGGGGCGCCGGATATGGCTACACCTTC
TRBV29-1	TRBJ2-3	.	.	CSVEGARGADTQYF	TGCAGCGTGGAGGGGGCACGAGGGGCAGATACGCAGTATTTT
TRBV27	TRBJ2-6	.	many	CASRRSGANVLTF	TGTGCCAGCAGGCGATCTGGGGCCAACGTCCTGACTTTC